The clone carrying this TCR beta chain was found a few times. The germline gives CDR1 SGHRS, CDR2 YFSETQ. This CDR3 spans 16 amino acids. The germline V and J ends were trimmed by 0 bases and 2 bases, with 15 bases remaining between them. The data derive from a study of cytomegalovirus exposure and HLA in healthy donors. The PCR used 60 Vbeta and 13 Jbeta primers. TCRdb's copy holds only in-frame clones and misses some; the assay was immunoSEQ multiplex PCR. Among 150,000 to 200,000 clones, roughly 84% were seen once, and the ten largest hold about 0.24%. The TCR comes from a boy aged 5-17 years in good health and CMV-seronegative. The sample consisted of PBMCs. V usage is TRBV5-1 and J usage is TRBJ2-7, with a possible D match to TRBD2 (5 bases). DNA for the CDR3: TGCGCCAGCAGCTTGGGAGGGCAGGCTGGAACCTACGAGCAGTACTTC. Translating gives CASSLGGQAGTYEQYF.